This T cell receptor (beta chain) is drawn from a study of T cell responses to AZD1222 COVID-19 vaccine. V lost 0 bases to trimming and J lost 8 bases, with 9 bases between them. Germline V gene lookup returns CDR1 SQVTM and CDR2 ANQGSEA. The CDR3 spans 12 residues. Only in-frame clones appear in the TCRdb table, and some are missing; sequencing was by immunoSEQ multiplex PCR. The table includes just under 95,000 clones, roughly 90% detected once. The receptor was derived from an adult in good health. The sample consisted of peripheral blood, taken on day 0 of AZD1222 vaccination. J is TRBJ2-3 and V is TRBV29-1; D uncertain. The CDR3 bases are TGCAGCGTTGAAGAATTCACCCCTACGCAGTATTTT. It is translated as CSVEEFTPTQYF.